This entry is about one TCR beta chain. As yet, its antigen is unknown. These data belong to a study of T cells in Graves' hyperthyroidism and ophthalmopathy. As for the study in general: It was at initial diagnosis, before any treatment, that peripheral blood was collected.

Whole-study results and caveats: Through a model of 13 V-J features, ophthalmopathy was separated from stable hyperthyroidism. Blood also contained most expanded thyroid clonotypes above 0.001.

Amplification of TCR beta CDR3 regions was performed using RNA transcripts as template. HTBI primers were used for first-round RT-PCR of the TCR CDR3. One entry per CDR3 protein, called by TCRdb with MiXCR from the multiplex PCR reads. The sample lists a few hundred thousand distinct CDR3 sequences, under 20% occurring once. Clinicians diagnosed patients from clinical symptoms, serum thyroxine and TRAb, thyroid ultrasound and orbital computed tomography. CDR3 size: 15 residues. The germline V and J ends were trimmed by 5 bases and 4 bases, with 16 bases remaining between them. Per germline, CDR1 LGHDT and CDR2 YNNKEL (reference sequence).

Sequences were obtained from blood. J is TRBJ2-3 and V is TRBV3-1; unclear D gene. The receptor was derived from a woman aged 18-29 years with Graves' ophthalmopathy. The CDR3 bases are TGTGCCAGCAGCGCACCCGGGCCCCAGGCAGATACGCAGTATTTT. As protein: CASSAPGPQADTQYF.